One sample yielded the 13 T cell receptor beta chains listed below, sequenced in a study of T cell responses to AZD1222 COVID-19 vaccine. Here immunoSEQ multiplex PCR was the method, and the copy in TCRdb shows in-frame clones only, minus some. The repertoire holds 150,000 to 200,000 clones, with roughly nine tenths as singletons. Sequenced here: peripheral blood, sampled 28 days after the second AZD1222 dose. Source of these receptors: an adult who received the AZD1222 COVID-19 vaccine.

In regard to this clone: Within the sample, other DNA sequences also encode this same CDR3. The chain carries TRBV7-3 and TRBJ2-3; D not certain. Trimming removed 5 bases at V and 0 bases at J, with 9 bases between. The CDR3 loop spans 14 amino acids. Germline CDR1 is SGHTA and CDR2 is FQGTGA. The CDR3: CASSPGHSTDTQYF. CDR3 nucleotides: TGTGCCAGCAGCCCCGGGCACAGCACAGATACGCAGTATTTT. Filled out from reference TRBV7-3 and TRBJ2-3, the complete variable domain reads GAGVSQTPSNKVTEKGKYVELRCDPISGHTALYWYRQSLGQGPEFLIYFQGTGAADDSGLPNDRFFAVRPEGSVSTLKIQRTERGDSAVYLCASSPGHSTDTQYFGPGTRLTVL.

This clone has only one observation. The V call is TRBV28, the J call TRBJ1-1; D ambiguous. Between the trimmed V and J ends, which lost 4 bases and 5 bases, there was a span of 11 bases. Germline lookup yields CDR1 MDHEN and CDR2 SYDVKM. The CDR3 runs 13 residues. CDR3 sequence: CASSSPRRTEAFF. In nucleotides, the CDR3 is TGTGCCAGCAGTTCCCCGCGGCGGACTGAAGCTTTCTTT.

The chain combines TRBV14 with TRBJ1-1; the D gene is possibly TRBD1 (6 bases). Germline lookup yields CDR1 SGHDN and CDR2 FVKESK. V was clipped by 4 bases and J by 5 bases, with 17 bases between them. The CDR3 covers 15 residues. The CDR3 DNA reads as TGTGCCAGCAGCCCCCTCGGCCGAGGGGGGACTGAAGCTTTCTTT. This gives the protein CASSPLGRGGTEAFF.

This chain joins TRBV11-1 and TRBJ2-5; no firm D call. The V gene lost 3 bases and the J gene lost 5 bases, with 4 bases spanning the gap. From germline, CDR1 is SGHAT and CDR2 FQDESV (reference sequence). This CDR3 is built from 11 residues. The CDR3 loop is CASSLGETQYF. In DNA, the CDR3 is TGTGCCAGCAGCTTGGGCGAGACCCAGTACTTC.

CDR3 in amino acids: CASSQVGGPNYGYTF. In nucleotides, the CDR3 is TGTGCCAGCAGCCAAGTCGGGGGCCCTAACTATGGCTACACCTTC. The chain has TRBV3-1 (or the pseudogene TRBV3-2) and TRBJ1-2; D is perhaps TRBD1 (6 bases). Germline V gene lookup returns CDR1 LGHDT and CDR2 YNNKEL (reference sequence). Trimming stripped 1 base from V and 0 bases from J, with 9 bases between. The length of the CDR3 is 15 residues.

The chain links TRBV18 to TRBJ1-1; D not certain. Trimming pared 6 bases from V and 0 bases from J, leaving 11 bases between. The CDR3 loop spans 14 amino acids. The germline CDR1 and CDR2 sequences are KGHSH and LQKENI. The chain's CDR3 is CASSSGSLNTEAFF. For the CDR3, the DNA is TGTGCCAGCTCCTCGGGGAGTCTGAACACTGAAGCTTTCTTT.

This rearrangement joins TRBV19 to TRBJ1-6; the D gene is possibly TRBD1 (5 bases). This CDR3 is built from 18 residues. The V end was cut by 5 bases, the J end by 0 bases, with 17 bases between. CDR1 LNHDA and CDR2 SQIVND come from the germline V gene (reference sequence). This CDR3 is CASSAMGVSSSYNSPLHF. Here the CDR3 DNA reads TGTGCCAGTAGTGCCATGGGGGTGTCGAGCTCCTATAATTCACCCCTCCACTTT.

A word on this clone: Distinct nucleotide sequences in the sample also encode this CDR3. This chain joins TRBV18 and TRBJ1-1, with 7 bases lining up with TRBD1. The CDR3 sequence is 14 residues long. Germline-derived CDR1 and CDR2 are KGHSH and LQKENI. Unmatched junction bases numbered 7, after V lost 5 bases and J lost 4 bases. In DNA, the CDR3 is TGTGCCAGCTCAGCCCGGGACAGTGGCACTGAAGCTTTCTTT. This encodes CASSARDSGTEAFF.

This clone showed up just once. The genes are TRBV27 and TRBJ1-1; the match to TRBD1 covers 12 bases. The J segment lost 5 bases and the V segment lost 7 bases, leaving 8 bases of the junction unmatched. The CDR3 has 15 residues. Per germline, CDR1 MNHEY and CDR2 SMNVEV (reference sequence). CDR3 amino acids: CASTSGQGARTEAFF. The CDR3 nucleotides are TGTGCCAGCACCTCGGGACAGGGGGCTCGGACTGAAGCTTTCTTT.

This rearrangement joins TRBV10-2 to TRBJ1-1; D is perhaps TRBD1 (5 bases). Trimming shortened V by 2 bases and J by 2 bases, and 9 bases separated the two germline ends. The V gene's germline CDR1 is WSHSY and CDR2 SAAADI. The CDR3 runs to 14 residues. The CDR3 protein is CASSEPGHNTEAFF. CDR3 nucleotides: TGCGCCAGCAGTGAGCCTGGACACAACACTGAAGCTTTCTTT.

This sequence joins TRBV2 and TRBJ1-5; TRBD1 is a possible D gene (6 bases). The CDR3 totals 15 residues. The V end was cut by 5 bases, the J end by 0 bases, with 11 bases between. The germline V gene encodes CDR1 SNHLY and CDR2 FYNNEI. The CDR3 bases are TGTGCCAGCAGTTCAGGGGCCCTTAGCAATCAGCCCCAGCATTTT. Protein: CASSSGALSNQPQHF.

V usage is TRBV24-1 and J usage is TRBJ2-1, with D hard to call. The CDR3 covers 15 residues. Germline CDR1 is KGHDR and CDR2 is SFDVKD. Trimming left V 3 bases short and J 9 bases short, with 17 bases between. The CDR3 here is CATSDPAGSAGEQFF. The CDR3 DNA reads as TGTGCCACCAGTGATCCCGCCGGGTCCGCAGGTGAGCAGTTCTTC.

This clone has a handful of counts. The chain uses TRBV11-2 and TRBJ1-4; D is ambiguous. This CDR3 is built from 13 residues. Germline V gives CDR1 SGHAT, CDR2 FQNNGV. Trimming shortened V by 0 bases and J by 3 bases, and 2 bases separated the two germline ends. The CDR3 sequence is CASSLDANEKLFF. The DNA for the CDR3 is TGTGCCAGCAGCTTAGATGCTAATGAAAAACTGTTTTTT.